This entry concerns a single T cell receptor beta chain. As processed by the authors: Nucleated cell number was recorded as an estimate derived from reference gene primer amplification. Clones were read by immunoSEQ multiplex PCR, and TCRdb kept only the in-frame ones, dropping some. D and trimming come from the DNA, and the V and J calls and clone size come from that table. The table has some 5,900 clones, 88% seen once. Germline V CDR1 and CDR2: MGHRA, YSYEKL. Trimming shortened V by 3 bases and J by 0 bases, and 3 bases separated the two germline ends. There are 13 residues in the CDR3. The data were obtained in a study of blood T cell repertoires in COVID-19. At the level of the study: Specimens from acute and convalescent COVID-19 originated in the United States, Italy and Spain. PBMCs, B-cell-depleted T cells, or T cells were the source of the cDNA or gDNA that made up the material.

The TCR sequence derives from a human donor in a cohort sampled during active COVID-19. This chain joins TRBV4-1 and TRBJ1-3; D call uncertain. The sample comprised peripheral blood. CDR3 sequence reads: CASSQSSGNTIYF. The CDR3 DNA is TGCGCCAGCAGCCAGAGCTCTGGAAACACCATATATTTT.